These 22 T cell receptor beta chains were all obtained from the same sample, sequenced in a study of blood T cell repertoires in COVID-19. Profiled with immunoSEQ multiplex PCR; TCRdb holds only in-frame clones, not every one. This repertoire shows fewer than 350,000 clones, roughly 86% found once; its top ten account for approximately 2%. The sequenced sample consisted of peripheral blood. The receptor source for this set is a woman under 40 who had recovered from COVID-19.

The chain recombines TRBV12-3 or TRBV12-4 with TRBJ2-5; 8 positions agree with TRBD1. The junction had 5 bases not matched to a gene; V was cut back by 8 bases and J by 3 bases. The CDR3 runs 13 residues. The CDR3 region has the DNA TGTGCCAGCCGCAGGGGGCGGGAAGAGACCCAGTACTTC. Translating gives CASRRGREETQYF.

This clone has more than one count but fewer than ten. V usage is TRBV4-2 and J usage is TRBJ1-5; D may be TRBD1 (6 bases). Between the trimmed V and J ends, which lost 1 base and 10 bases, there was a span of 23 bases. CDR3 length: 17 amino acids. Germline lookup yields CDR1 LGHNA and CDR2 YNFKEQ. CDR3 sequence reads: CASSQGDDRTASTPQHF. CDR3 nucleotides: TGTGCCAGCAGCCAAGGGGACGACAGGACCGCTTCAACCCCCCAGCATTTT.

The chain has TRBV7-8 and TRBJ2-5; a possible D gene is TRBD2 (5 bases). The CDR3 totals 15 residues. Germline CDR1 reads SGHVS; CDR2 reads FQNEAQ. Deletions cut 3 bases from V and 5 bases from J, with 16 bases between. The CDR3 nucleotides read TGTGCCAGCAGCTTCCGGCGTCCAAGAGGGGAGACCCAGTACTTC. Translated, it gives CASSFRRPRGETQYF. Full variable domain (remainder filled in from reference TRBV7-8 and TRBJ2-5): GAGVSQSPRYKVAKRGQDVALRCDPISGHVSLFWYQQALGQGPEFLTYFQNEAQLDKSGLPSDRFFAERPEGSVSTLKIQRTQQEDSAVYLCASSFRRPRGETQYFGPGTRLLVL.

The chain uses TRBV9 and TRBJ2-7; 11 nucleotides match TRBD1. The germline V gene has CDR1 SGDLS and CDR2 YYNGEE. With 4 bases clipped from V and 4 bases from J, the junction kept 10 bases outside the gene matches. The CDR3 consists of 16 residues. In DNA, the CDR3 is TGTGCCAGCAGCCCAACCGGGACAGGGGGTTCTTACGAGCAGTACTTC. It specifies CASSPTGTGGSYEQYF.

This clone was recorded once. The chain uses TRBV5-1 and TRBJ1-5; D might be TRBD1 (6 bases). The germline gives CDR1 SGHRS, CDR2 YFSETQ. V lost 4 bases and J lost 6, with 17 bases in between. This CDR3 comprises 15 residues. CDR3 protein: CASSLTTGKGQPQHF. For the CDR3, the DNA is TGCGCCAGCAGCCTAACTACAGGGAAGGGTCAGCCCCAGCATTTT. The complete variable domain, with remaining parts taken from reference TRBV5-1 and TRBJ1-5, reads KAGVTQTPRYLIKTRGQQVTLSCSPISGHRSVSWYQQTPGQGLQFLFEYFSETQRNKGNFPGRFSGRQFSNSRSEMNVSTLELGDSALYLCASSLTTGKGQPQHFGDGTRLSIL.

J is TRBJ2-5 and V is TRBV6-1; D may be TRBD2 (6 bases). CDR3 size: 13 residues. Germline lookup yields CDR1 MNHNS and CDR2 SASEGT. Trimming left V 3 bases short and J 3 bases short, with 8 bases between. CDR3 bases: TGTGCCAGCAGTGAGTCGGGGGAAGAGACCCAGTACTTC. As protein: CASSESGEETQYF.

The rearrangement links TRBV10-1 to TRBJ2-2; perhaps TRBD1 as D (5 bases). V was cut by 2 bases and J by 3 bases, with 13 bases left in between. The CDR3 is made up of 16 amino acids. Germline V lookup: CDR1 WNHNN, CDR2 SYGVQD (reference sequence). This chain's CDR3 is CASSEPRVADTGELFF. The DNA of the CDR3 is TGCGCCAGCAGTGAGCCCAGGGTCGCGGACACCGGGGAGCTGTTTTTT.

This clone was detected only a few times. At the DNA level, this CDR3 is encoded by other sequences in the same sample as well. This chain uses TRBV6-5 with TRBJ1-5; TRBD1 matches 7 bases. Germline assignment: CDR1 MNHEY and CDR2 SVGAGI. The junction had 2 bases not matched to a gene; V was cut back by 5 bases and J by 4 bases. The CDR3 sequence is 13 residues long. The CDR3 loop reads CASSQDRNQPQHF. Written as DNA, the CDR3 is TGTGCCAGCAGTCAGGACAGGAATCAGCCCCAGCATTTT.

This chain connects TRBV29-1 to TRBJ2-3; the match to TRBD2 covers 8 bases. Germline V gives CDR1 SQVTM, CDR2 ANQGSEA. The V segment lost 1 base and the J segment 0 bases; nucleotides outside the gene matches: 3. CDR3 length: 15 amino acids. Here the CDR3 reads CSVEAGGTSTDTQYF. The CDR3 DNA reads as TGCAGCGTTGAAGCGGGGGGGACTAGCACAGATACGCAGTATTTT.

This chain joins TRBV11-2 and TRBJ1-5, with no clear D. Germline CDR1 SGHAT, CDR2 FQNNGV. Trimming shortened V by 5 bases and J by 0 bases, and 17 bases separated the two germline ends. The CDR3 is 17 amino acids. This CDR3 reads CASSADPGPYSNQPQHF. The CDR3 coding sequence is TGTGCCAGCAGCGCAGACCCGGGTCCGTATAGCAATCAGCCCCAGCATTTT.

The CDR3 sequence: CASSMAEYTEAFF. DNA for the CDR3: TGTGCCAGTAGTATGGCGGAATACACTGAAGCTTTCTTT. The chain couples TRBV19 to TRBJ1-1; unclear D gene. V lost 3 bases to trimming and J lost 3 bases, with 8 bases between them. CDR3 length: 13 residues. Germline lookup yields CDR1 LNHDA and CDR2 SQIVND (reference sequence).

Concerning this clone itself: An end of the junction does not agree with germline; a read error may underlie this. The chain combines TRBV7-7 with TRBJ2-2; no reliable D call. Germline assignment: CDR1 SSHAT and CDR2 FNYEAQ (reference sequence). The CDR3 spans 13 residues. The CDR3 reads CASSSDMTGELFF. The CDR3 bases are TGTGCTAGCAGCTCCGACATGACCGGGGAGCTGTTTTTT.

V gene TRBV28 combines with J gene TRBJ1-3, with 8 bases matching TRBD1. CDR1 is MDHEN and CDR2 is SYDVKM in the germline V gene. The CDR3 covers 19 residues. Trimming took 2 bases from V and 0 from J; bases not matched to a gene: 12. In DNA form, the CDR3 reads TGTGCCAGCAGTTTACCGGCAGGGGGCCTACAGAGCTCTGGAAACACCATATATTTT. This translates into CASSLPAGGLQSSGNTIYF.

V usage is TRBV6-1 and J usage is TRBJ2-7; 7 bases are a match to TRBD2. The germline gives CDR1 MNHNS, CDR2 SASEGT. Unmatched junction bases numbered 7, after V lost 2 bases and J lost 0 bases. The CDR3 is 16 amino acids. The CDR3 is CASSEILAELSYEQYF. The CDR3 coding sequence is TGTGCCAGCAGTGAAATCCTAGCGGAGCTCTCCTACGAGCAGTACTTC.

The CDR3 coding sequence is TGTGCCAGTAGGTCGTGGGGCGAAGATACGCAGTATTTT. It is translated as CASRSWGEDTQYF. The chain has TRBV19 and TRBJ2-3; D perhaps matches TRBD1 (5 bases). V was pared by 6 bases and J by 5 bases, with 12 bases between. CDR1 is LNHDA and CDR2 is SQIVND in the germline V gene (reference sequence). The CDR3 consists of 13 residues.

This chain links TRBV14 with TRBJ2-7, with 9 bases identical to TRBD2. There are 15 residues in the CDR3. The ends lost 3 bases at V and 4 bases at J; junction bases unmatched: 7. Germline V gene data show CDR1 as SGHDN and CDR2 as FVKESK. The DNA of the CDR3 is TGTGCCAGCAGCCAGCCGCGGGAGGGCCTTTACGAGCAGTACTTC. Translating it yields CASSQPREGLYEQYF.

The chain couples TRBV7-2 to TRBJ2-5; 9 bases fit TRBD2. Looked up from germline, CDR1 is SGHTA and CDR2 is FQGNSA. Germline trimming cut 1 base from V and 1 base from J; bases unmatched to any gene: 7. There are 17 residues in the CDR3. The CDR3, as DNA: TGTGCCAGCAGCTTAGAGCGGGTTAGCGGGGGCCAAGAGACCCAGTACTTC. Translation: CASSLERVSGGQETQYF.

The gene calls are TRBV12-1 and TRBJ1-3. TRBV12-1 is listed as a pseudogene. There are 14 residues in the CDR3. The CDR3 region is CAQTGRTSERTIYF. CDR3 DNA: TGTGCCCAAACCGGGAGAACTTCCGAACGCACCATATATTTT.

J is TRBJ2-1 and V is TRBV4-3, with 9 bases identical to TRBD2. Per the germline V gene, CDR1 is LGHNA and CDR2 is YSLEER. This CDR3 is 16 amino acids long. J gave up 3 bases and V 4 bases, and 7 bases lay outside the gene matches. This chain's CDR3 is CASSLESTSGYNEQFF. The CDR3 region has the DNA TGCGCCAGCAGCCTCGAATCGACTAGCGGCTACAATGAGCAGTTCTTC.

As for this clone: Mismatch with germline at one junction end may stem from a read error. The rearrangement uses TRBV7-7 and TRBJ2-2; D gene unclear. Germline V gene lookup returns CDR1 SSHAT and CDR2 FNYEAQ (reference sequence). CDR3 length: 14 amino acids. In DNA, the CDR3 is TGTGCTAGCAGCTTAAGCCCGAACACCGGGGAGCTGTTTTTT. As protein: CASSLSPNTGELFF. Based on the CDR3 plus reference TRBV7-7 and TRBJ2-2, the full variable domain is GAGVSQSPRYKVTKRGQDVTLRCDPISSHATLYWYQQALGQGPEFLTYFNYEAQPDKSGLPSDRFSAERPEGSISTLTIQRTEQRDSAMYRCASSLSPNTGELFFGEGSRLTVL.

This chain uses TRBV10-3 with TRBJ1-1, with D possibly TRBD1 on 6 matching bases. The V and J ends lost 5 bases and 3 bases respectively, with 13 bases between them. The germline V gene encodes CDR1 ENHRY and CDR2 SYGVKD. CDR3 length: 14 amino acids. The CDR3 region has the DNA TGTGCCATCAGTTGGGACATTGGGGACACTGAAGCTTTCTTT. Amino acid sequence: CAISWDIGDTEAFF.

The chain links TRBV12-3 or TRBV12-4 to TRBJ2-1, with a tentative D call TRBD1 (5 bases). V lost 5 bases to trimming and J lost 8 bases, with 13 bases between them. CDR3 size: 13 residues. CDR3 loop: CASSLGRADEQFF. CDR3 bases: TGTGCCAGCAGTCTGGGGCGTGCGGATGAGCAGTTCTTC.